These 4 T cell receptor beta chains originate from one sample sequenced in a study of blood T cells in healthy people across ages. The authors ran a second PCR of about 6 to 11 cycles using a sample-barcoded 5' primer and a J-beta primer mix. TCRdb redid the calling of the 5' RACE reads with MiXCR, one entry per CDR3 protein. The sample holds some 750,000 distinct CDR3 sequences, approximately 21% seen once. Sequenced: blood. The receptors here all came from a man between 65 and 85 years old in good health.

This clonotype was found a few times. The chain carries TRBV3-1 and TRBJ1-1; D not certain. V gave up 4 bases and J gave up 7 bases, with 16 bases separating them. This CDR3 is 14 amino acids long. CDR1 LGHDT and CDR2 YNNKEL come from the germline V gene (reference sequence). Here the CDR3 reads CASSPAVEGGEAFF. The CDR3 bases are TGTGCCAGCAGCCCTGCGGTGGAAGGTGGTGAAGCTTTCTTT.

V usage is TRBV25-1 and J usage is TRBJ1-2, with D unclear. V shed 3 bases and J shed 5 bases, with 10 bases lying between them. This CDR3 is 13 amino acids long. CDR1 is MGHDK, CDR2 SYGVNS, per germline. This chain's CDR3 is CASSEHKAYGYTF. The DNA for the CDR3 is TGTGCCAGCAGTGAGCACAAGGCGTATGGCTACACCTTC.

The rearrangement joins TRBV28 to TRBJ2-7; 11 nucleotides agree with TRBD1. CDR3 length equals 14 residues. With 5 bases clipped from V and 6 bases from J, the junction kept 6 bases outside the gene matches. CDR1 and CDR2 from the germline V gene are MDHEN and SYDVKM. The CDR3 is CASSPGTGGSEQYF. For the CDR3, the DNA is TGTGCCAGCAGTCCCGGGACAGGGGGATCCGAGCAGTACTTC. The full variable domain, rest sourced from reference TRBV28 and TRBJ2-7, is DVKVTQSSRYLVKRTGEKVFLECVQDMDHENMFWYRQDPGLGLRLIYFSYDVKMKEKGDIPEGYSVSREKKERFSLILESASTNQTSMYLCASSPGTGGSEQYFGPGTRLTVT.

J is TRBJ2-6 and V is TRBV2, with TRBD2 as a possible D gene (5 bases). V was shortened by 5 bases and J by 0 bases, with 11 bases between the two germline ends. The germline gives CDR1 SNHLY, CDR2 FYNNEI. The CDR3 runs to 16 residues. The CDR3 nucleotides read TGTGCCAGCAGTCCCTCGGCGGGCTCTGGGGCCAACGTCCTGACTTTC. Translated, it gives CASSPSAGSGANVLTF.